The rows below give T cell receptor beta chains drawn from one sample of a study of early T cells in non-severe SARS-CoV-2 infection. One entry per CDR3 protein results from TCRdb running MiXCR on the 5' RACE reads. Of about 69,000 distinct CDR3 sequences in the sample, 9.5% were seen once. What was sequenced was whole blood. The source of these receptors is an adult who was a healthcare worker with PCR-confirmed SARS-CoV-2 infection or an uninfected control (not recorded which). Both conserved end residues are part of each CDR3. D genes are given only for firm matches. Rows may omit the clone size; those that give it use once, few, many or a size class.

clone_size | j_call | d_call | v_call | cdr3_nt | cdr3_aa
many | TRBJ2-1 | TRBD2 | TRBV7-2 | TGTGCCAGCAGCTTAGCTCGTCTGGCGGGAGGGCTCGATGAGCAGTTCTTC | CASSLARLAGGLDEQFF
many | TRBJ2-2 | . | TRBV9 | TGTGCCAGCAGCGTAAATGTAAGGGGGGAGCTGTTTTTT | CASSVNVRGELFF
. | TRBJ2-2 | . | TRBV9 | TGTGCCAGCAGCGTATTGGGATCCGGGGAGCTGTTTTTT | CASSVLGSGELFF
many | TRBJ2-3 | TRBD2 | TRBV7-2 | TGTGCCAGCAGCTTACACGGGAGGAAGGATACGCAGTATTTT | CASSLHGRKDTQYF
once | TRBJ1-1 | . | TRBV20-1 | TGCAGTGCTTATGGACAGCCCCCCACTGAAGCTTTCTTT | CSAYGQPPTEAFF
. | TRBJ2-7 | TRBD2 | TRBV4-2 | TGTGCCAGCAGCACGCGCCGACTAGCGGGAACCTCCTACGAGCAGTACTTC | CASSTRRLAGTSYEQYF
few | TRBJ2-3 | . | TRBV9 | TGTGCCAGCAACAGGGAAAACACAGATACGCAGTATTTT | CASNRENTDTQYF
many | TRBJ2-3 | . | TRBV7-2 | TGTGCCAGCAGCTTAGCTAGCGTCACAGATACGCAGTATTTT | CASSLASVTDTQYF
. | TRBJ2-1 | TRBD2 | TRBV20-1 | TGCAGTGCTAATAAGGTACTAGCGGGAGGGAGTGAGCAGTTCTTC | CSANKVLAGGSEQFF
many | TRBJ1-1 | . | TRBV7-9 | TGTGCCAGCGAAGACGGGGGGAACACTGAAGCTTTCTTT | CASEDGGNTEAFF
few | TRBJ2-7 | TRBD1 | TRBV7-9 | TGTGCCAGCAGCTCGGACAGGGGGCACCACGAGCAGTACTTC | CASSSDRGHHEQYF
few | TRBJ2-7 | . | TRBV6-1 | TGTGCCAGCGTCGTAAGGGGGGGCTCCTACGAGCAGTACTTC | CASVVRGGSYEQYF
many | TRBJ2-1 | . | TRBV12-5 | TGTGCTAGTGGCCAAAAACCGGGACATGGTGAGCAGTTCTTC | CASGQKPGHGEQFF
many | TRBJ2-3 | TRBD2 | TRBV5-1 | TGCGCCAGCAGCCTGGGACTAGCGGGAATCACAGATACGCAGTATTTT | CASSLGLAGITDTQYF
many | TRBJ2-3 | . | TRBV3-1 | TGTGCCAGCAGCCAAGTCGCAGAAAGGACGGAATTT | CASSQVAERTEF
many | TRBJ2-1 | . | TRBV14 | TGTGCCAGCAGCCAAGATTTGGAGGACCCCTCCTACAATGAGCAGTTCTTC | CASSQDLEDPSYNEQFF
. | TRBJ1-1 | . | TRBV7-8 | TGTGCCAGCAGCTTAGCCCATGGCCTGAACACTGAAGTTTTCTTT | CASSLAHGLNTEVFF